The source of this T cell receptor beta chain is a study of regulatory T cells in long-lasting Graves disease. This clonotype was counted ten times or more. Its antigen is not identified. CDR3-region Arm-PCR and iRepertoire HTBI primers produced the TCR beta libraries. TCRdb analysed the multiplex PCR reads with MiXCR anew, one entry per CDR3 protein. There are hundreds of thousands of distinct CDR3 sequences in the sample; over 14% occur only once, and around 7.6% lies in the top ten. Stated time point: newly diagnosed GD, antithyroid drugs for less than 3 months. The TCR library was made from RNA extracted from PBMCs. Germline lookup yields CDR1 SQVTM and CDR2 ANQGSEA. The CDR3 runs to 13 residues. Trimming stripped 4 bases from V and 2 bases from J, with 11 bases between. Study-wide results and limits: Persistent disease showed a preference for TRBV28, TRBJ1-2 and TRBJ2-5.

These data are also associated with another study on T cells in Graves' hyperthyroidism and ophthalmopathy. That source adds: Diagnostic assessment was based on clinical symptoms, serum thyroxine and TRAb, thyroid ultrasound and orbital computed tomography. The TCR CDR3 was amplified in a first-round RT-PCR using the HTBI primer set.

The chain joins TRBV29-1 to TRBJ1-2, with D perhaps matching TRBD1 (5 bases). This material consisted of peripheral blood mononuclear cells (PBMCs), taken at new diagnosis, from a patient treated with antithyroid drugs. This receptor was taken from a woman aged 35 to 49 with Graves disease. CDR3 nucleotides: TGCAGCGTTGTACGGACAAACAACTATGGCTACACCTTC. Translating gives CSVVRTNNYGYTF.